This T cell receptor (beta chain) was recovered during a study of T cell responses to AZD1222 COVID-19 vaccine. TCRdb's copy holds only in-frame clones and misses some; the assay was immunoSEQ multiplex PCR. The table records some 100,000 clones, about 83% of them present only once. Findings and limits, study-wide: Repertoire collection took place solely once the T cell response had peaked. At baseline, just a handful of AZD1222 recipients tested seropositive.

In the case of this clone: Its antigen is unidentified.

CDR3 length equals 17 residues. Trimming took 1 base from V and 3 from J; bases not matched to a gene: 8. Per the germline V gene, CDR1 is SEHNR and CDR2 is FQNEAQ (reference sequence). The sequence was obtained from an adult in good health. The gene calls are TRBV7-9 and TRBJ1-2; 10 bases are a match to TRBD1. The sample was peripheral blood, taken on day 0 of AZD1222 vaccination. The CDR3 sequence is CASSLGQGAILDYGYTF. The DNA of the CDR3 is TGTGCCAGCAGCTTAGGACAGGGGGCTATTTTGGACTATGGCTACACCTTC.